This T cell receptor beta chain comes out of a study of blood T cell repertoires in COVID-19 (dated by TCRdb to between 2020 and 2021). About the study as a whole: Collaborator samples came from the United States, Italy and Spain and covered acute and convalescent phases of COVID-19. The material from the prospective study consisted of cDNA or gDNA derived from T cells, B-cell-depleted T cells, or PBMCs. Subjects who had been exposed to COVID-19, were actively infected with it, or had recovered from it provided the deeply sampled blood TCRbeta repertoires that made up the dataset. The repertoires were released in a freely available public database meant as a resource for research on the immune response to SARS-CoV-2. The samples were drawn from two sources: the first 160 participants of the ongoing ImmuneRACE study, and fewer than 1,500 subjects contributed by 6 global collaborators. The sample metadata nearly always contained a de-identified subject ID, COVID-19 status, age in years and sex. HLA class I and class II types, where available, came from metadata supplied by the sample provider rather than from assay-based typing.

Participants in the prospective study were aged about 18 to 100 years, lived in 20 to 30 United States geographic areas, and enrolled through a virtual design. In the prospective study, cohorts were assigned on the basis of participant-reported clinical history obtained from a screening survey and a study questionnaire. Recovered participants in ImmuneRACE Cohort 3 were defined by two consecutive negative NP/OP PCR tests, clearance by a healthcare professional, or resolution of symptoms. In the prospective study, whole blood, serum and a nasopharyngeal or oropharyngeal swab were collected from each participant by mobile phlebotomists. Additional blood draws and questionnaires over an approximately two-month period could optionally be provided by prospective study participants. Blood samples from the prospective study were shipped frozen or at room temperature prior to DNA extraction. Points on this clone: Its antigen is currently not known. No base quality values were provided; no much bigger clone lies one nucleotide off.

TCRbeta CDR3 regions were amplified from genomic DNA by means of the immunoSEQ Assay, a bias-controlled multiplex PCR. The authors' pipeline ran thus. Within the assay, amplification of reference gene primers was used to estimate how many nucleated cells each sample contained. To quantify the absolute abundance of each unique TCRbeta CDR3 rearrangement, sequence reads were collapsed and filtered. For each sample, productive Simpson clonality was calculated by taking the square root of Simpson's diversity index across productive rearrangements. Entries here come from immuneACCESS through TCRdb and include only in-frame sequences with V and J called. Some clones fail to appear in such tables; in the studies checked, an unresolved V gene covers under half of the shortfall, and the cause of the remainder is unknown. The DNA gave D and trimming, while V, J and clone size come from that table. This sample is represented by fewer than 400,000 clones; 75% to 90% of them were singletons. Of the sample, about 5% is held by the ten largest clones.

Results the study describes overall, beyond this receptor: The amount of clinical and demographic metadata varied by source and participant and was provided uncurated.

CDR1 and CDR2 were assigned from the germline V gene as SNHLY and FYNNEI. Reading from cysteine to phenylalanine, the CDR3 counts 15 amino acids. Only CDR3 DNA is held: 45 bases, read in frame from base 1. Compared with germline, V lacks 5 bases and J lacks 4 bases; bases without a gene match: 9. This receptor was obtained from a young man who had recovered from COVID-19. The chain employs TRBV2 and TRBJ1-2, with 8 middle bases fitting TRBD1. The sequenced sample was PBMCs or T cells enriched from blood (not recorded which). The bases are TGTGCCAGCAGTACAGACAGGGGATCCATCTATGGCTACACCTTC. This translates into CASSTDRGSIYGYTF.